This T cell receptor (beta chain) emerged from a study of cytomegalovirus exposure and HLA in healthy donors. General study points: Later analysis found that TCR beta chains associated with HLA were more clonally expanded than other, equally common chains. The listing of 150 to 200 TCR beta chains classed them as cytomegalovirus-associated.

PCR primers comprised 60 Vbeta and 13 Jbeta primers. The data were produced by immunoSEQ multiplex PCR, yet TCRdb's version contains in-frame clones alone and is incomplete. The sample includes about 170,000 clones, around four fifths of them seen just once. Germline V CDR1 and CDR2: SNHLY, FYNNEI. CDR3 length: 15 residues. Trimming cost V 4 bases and J 3 bases, with 15 bases left between them. On this clone: Its specificity is unknown.

The source material was PBMCs. V gene TRBV2 combines with J gene TRBJ1-1; D remains unclear. This TCR derives from a boy under 10 years old in good health and CMV-seronegative. The CDR3 DNA follows: TGTGCCAGCAGTGGGTCGGAGGGTATGGACACTGAAGCTTTCTTT. Its protein product is CASSGSEGMDTEAFF.